The T cell receptor beta chain under discussion was sequenced for a study of cytomegalovirus exposure and HLA in healthy donors (dated 2017 in TCRdb). Regarding the complete study: An earlier analysis of several hundred of the donors reported about 300 Gb of sequence data and 117 million unique TCR beta sequences obtained from around 170 million T cells. Of the roughly 400 genotyped donors, approximately 80% fell in the genetic ancestry cluster associated with self-reported Caucasian donors. In the later analysis, no new phenotypic data were used to find candidate immune exposures; instead, reliance was placed on TCR beta sequences and their occurrence across donors. To decide whether each TCR beta V gene segment behaved as functional or pseudogenic, an earlier analysis of fewer than 750 of the donors relied on high-throughput TCR beta sequencing. To predict cytomegalovirus infection status, the study brought together high-throughput TCR immunosequencing, statistical association of individual TCRs with disease status, and machine learning. Several DR-DQ haplotypes were treated as single units for association and clustering because of strong linkage in the cohort. A later analysis re-analyzed previously published TCR beta repertoires from hundreds of donors and added high-resolution HLA genotyping to study TCR occurrence patterns. All discovery cohort repertoires had been generated using a single sequencing platform. Approximately 310 gigabases of sequencing data and approximately 84 million unique TCR sequences were included in an early release covering 500 to 750 HLA-typed donors. Typing coverage varied by locus: roughly 629-630 donors for A, B, C, DRB1 and DQB1; 522 for DQA1; around 570 for DPA1; roughly 470 for DPB1. On average, about 200,000 unique TCR beta nucleotide sequences were sequenced per donor among fewer than 500 genotyped donors of the cohort, with about 17% of those sequences being non-productive. In a later genetic analysis, genome-wide SNP genotypes for about three fifths of the 666 donors were used, and that subset was treated as a discovery cohort. Alongside the repertoire data, information on donor age, sex, ethnicity and CMV serostatus was compiled. A separate validation cohort of 100 to 150 different subjects was used in addition to the roughly 670-subject first cohort. Using immunosequencing, the study profiled T cell repertoires from 500 to 800 subjects and related those repertoires to cytomegalovirus serostatus. The study aimed to test whether cataloging public T cell receptors could reveal signatures of past pathogen exposure. HLA typing covered class I and class II loci at four-digit resolution. Summary of the overall study and its limitations: Because the 87-base-pair reads could not distinguish some IMGT-functional V segments, including TRBV6-2 and TRBV6-3, those segments were excluded. In vitro tests confirmed that three of the cytomegalovirus-associated TCR beta chains recognize cytomegalovirus antigens. Only TCR beta chains were sequenced in this cohort, and the absence of alpha or paired-chain data limited detectable features. Cytomegalovirus status was reported to be diagnosed by the classifier with high specificity and sensitivity in both the original and validation cohorts. A cluster of highly shared sequence variants was judged likely to be a technical artifact of the sequencing pipeline. In a later analysis, several top co-occurrence clusters were reported to appear linked to parvovirus B19, influenza, CMV and Epstein-Barr virus. When HLA alleles, especially DR and DQ, strongly co-occurred, attributing TCR associations to individual alleles was difficult. In an earlier analysis of some 540 of the donors, most TCR beta V segments appeared in productive rearrangements about 87% or about 30% of the time, broadly matching IMGT annotations. While some public TCRs were present in many individuals, most TCR sequences turned up only very rarely across donors. Correlated functional status among segregating V segments might reflect linkage disequilibrium, but an unknown experimental factor could not be ruled out. Because counts were too low, roughly 17 rarely observed V segments, including chromosome 9 orphons, were left out of the earlier analysis of some 600 of the donors. Sequencing depth was assumed to be roughly uniform across donors in the presence/absence analyses, though that assumption may not hold. According to a later genetic analysis, donors in an Asian-associated ancestry cluster had fewer N-insertions in productive TCRs than the approximately 700-donor mean. For the cohort, immune exposure information was limited to CMV serostatus. A total of 150 to 200 TCR beta chains were listed by the study as associated with cytomegalovirus. A later analysis found that TCR association rates varied across HLA loci, with DRB1 alleles showing the most associated TCRs and HLA-C alleles the fewest. HLA typing was unavailable for some donors at each locus, so association tests used only the typed subset. In a later analysis, HLA-associated TCR beta chains showed more clonal expansion and lower generation probabilities than non-associated chains that were equally common. A further reported finding was that TCR beta sequences accurately predicted the HLA-A and HLA-B alleles for most subjects in the first cohort. According to the authors, the approach could potentially be generalized to other disease states and immunological phenotypes. An association between a missense DCLRE1C variant and V-gene and J-gene trimming of TCR beta chains was found in a later genetic analysis and replicated in an independent cohort. Most CMV-associated TCR beta chains appeared to be HLA-restricted in a later analysis, and the HLA associations seemed to be driven largely by CMV exposure. At a false discovery rate of 0.05, a later analysis linked approximately 18,000 TCR beta sequences to specific HLA alleles.

The cohort comprised fewer than 750 healthy bone marrow donors. Cohort members were all nominally healthy when sampled, although unrecorded immune exposures were likely present. The donor was CMV seronegative and belonged to the group of 350 or so seronegative cohort members. A peripheral blood sample was collected from each donor, and TCR beta sequencing was performed on peripheral blood mononuclear cells. Genomic DNA was extracted from the blood cell samples with the Qiagen DNeasy Blood Extraction Kit. Regarding this clone: This receptor's antigen is unknown. Per-base quality was not reported, and no clone a single base away is much larger than it.

Trimming takes 4 bases from V and 5 bases from J, and the germline ends sit 23 bases apart. CDR1 MDHEN and CDR2 SYDVKM were looked up in the germline V gene. The CDR3 holds 17 amino acids from the cysteine to the phenylalanine. Kept here is only the CDR3 DNA, which spans 51 bases and is read in frame from base 1. The library was prepared using the immunoSEQ multiplex PCR assay. The multiplex PCR relied on a mix of 60 forward primers for TCR Vbeta segments and 13 reverse primers for TCR Jbeta segments. The CDR3 region of rearranged TCR beta genes was amplified from genomic DNA with a multiplex PCR assay. Amplified TCR beta libraries were sequenced as 87-base-pair reads on the Illumina HiSeq System. The published analysis was carried out like this. In a later analysis, 77 million or so unique TCR beta chains were counted across the approximately 640 repertoires, and approximately 11 million of these chains were shared by at least two donors. A nearest-neighbor algorithm error-corrected the raw reads and collapsed the reads into unique sequences, merging closely related sequences to remove PCR and sequencing errors. To assign V, D and J gene segments, CDR3 sequences were aligned to IMGT reference sequences. Each retained sequence needed at least a six-nucleotide match to both a V gene segment and a J gene segment. Rearrangements were called productive when the CDR3 lacked stop codons and stayed in frame with V and J; all others were non-productive. Following IMGT convention, CDR3 was defined as the stretch from the second conserved V-encoded cysteine up to the conserved J-encoded phenylalanine. Sequences without an unambiguous match to a single V gene segment were excluded from the earlier analysis of about 630 of the donors. In an earlier analysis of approximately 560 of the donors, a V segment was called functional when productive rearrangements were above 56.7%, and segregating when the standard deviation between donors exceeded 5%. To diagnose cytomegalovirus status from the catalog of TCR beta chain sequences, a statistical classification framework was built. V and J gene assignment, in a later analysis, came from comparing TCR nucleotide sequences with IMGT/GENE-DB human TR gene sequences. Using the TCRdist pipeline, a later analysis assigned CDR3 sequences along with most-parsimonious VDJ recombination scenarios. In a later analysis, each TCR beta chain was defined by its CDR3 amino acid sequence together with its V-gene family, and reads without a unique V-gene family were excluded. To address suspected cross-contamination and a sequencing artifact, a later analysis removed under 600 highly shared, low-generation-probability nucleotide sequences. For each public chain, a later analysis derived a clonal expansion index from normalized ranks of inferred template counts within each repertoire. A later analysis computed generation probabilities with a VDJ recombination model fitted to out-of-frame rearrangements, and checked the results against IGoR. In a later analysis, hypergeometric tests were used to score TCR-TCR, TCR-HLA and TCR-CMV co-occurrence, with a repertoire-size bias correction applied to TCR pairs. To estimate false discovery rates, a later analysis permuted the HLA or CMV assignments 20 times. In a later analysis, co-occurring TCRs were grouped with DBSCAN, and TCRdist sequence similarity was added when clustering was performed within HLA-allele-positive subsets. For co-occurrence clustering, repertoires with fewer than 30,000 or more than 120,000 public chains were excluded, along with four or five repertoires with anomalous nucleotide sharing. Sourced from immuneACCESS, this table was stored by TCRdb with only in-frame sequences that have V and J called. A share of the clones is absent; for the studies checked, an unresolved V gene accounts for under half, and the remainder has no known explanation. V and J calls and clone size come straight from that table; D and trimming were deduced from the DNA. In this sample the table shows 98,000 or so clones, roughly three quarters of which occur a single time. Jointly, the top ten make up approximately 2% of the sample.

Sample: PBMCs. The sequence is built from TRBV28 and TRBJ1-2; there is no confident call for the D gene. This sequence originates from a middle-aged man in good health and CMV-seronegative. The DNA reads TGTGCCAGCAGTTCCCCCGCCGGTGGGGAGATACGGTATGGCTACACCTTC. Its protein is CASSSPAGGEIRYGYTF.